The 29 T cell receptor beta chains below were found in one sample sequenced in a study of blood T cell repertoires in COVID-19. Sequencing used immunoSEQ multiplex PCR; TCRdb keeps in-frame clones, though not all of them. The sample consists of under 400,000 clones, just over 85% of them appearing once. What was sequenced was PBMCs or T cells enriched from blood (not recorded which). The receptors derive from a woman aged 40 to 50 with acute COVID-19.

A single count supports this clone. This rearrangement joins TRBV2 to TRBJ2-1; 8 bases map to TRBD2. The CDR3 contains 14 residues. Germline-derived CDR1 and CDR2 are SNHLY and FYNNEI. The ends lost 8 bases at V and 5 bases at J; junction bases unmatched: 8. This CDR3 reads CASVRGLVNNEQFF. In nucleotides, the CDR3 is TGTGCCAGCGTCAGGGGACTAGTAAACAATGAGCAGTTCTTC.

About this clone itself: The same CDR3 is also encoded by other DNA sequences in this sample. The chain joins TRBV7-2 to TRBJ1-6; D gene uncertain. V was trimmed by 2 bases and J by 0 bases, leaving 5 bases between them. Germline CDR1 is SGHTA and CDR2 is FQGNSA. There are 15 residues in the CDR3. This chain's CDR3 is CASSLLSSYNSPLHF. The CDR3 nucleotides are TGTGCCAGCAGCTTACTTAGCTCCTATAATTCACCCCTCCACTTT.

The chain has TRBV7-2 and TRBJ1-4; 7 nucleotides line up with TRBD1. Losses at the gene ends were 1 base for V and 3 bases for J; bases not matched to a gene: 5. The CDR3 covers 16 residues. Germline V lookup: CDR1 SGHTA, CDR2 FQGNSA. Here the CDR3 DNA reads TGTGCCAGCAGCTTAGTAGGACAGGCCTCTAATGAAAAACTGTTTTTT. Translated, it gives CASSLVGQASNEKLFF.

This rearrangement joins TRBV19 to TRBJ1-6, with no clear D. Germline V lookup: CDR1 LNHDA, CDR2 SQIVND (reference sequence). This CDR3 is 14 amino acids long. V was clipped by 10 bases and J by 3 bases, with 13 bases between them. CDR3 nucleotide sequence: TGTGCCACCCAAGAGGTGGGCTATAATTCACCCCTCCACTTT. Protein product: CATQEVGYNSPLHF.

The chain has TRBV10-3 and TRBJ1-6; tentatively, D is TRBD1 (6 bases). Germline V CDR1 and CDR2: ENHRY, SYGVKD. This CDR3 comprises 13 residues. V was shortened by 11 bases and J by 10 bases, with 18 bases between the two germline ends. The DNA for the CDR3 is TGTGCCGCAGAACAGGGTTATGGGTCACCCCTCCACTTT. It translates to CAAEQGYGSPLHF.

V is TRBV5-8 and J is TRBJ2-1, with TRBD2 matching 10 bases. After removal of 4 bases from V and 4 bases from J, the junction contained 5 bases not matched to a gene. Germline CDR1 is SGHTS and CDR2 is YDEGEE. CDR3 length equals 15 residues. CDR3 protein: CASSPGTSVYNEQFF. As DNA, the CDR3 is TGTGCCAGCAGCCCCGGGACTAGCGTATACAATGAGCAGTTCTTC.

The chain uses TRBV5-6 and TRBJ1-2; 8 nucleotides agree with TRBD1. V trimming: 4 bases; J trimming: 8 bases; junction bases outside the gene matches: 7. This CDR3 is built from 13 residues. CDR1 is SGHDT and CDR2 is YYEEEE in the germline V gene. The CDR3 protein is CASSVTGAFGYTF. CDR3 bases: TGTGCCAGCAGCGTGACAGGGGCCTTCGGCTACACCTTC.

This clone was seen only once. In DNA form, the CDR3 reads TGCGCCAGCAGCCTGAGGCCAGAGCGGGGATGCAATCAGCCCCAGCATTTT. This codes for CASSLRPERGCNQPQHF. The chain employs TRBV23-1 and TRBJ1-5; D is unclear. TRBV23-1 is known as an ORF, though its function is uncertain. The CDR3 runs to 17 residues. The V gene lost 6 bases and the J gene lost 2 bases, with 20 bases spanning the gap.

V is TRBV9 and J is TRBJ2-2; 7 bases fit TRBD1. The trim removed 1 base at V and 6 bases at J, leaving 6 bases unmatched. This CDR3 is 15 amino acids long. CDR1 SGDLS and CDR2 YYNGEE come from the germline V gene. The CDR3 DNA is TGTGCCAGCAGCGTAACAGGGGTGGGCGCCGGGGAGCTGTTTTTT. Its translation is CASSVTGVGAGELFF.

V gene TRBV7-2 combines with J gene TRBJ2-3, with D perhaps matching TRBD2 (5 bases). The CDR3 totals 13 residues. V lost 7 bases to trimming and J lost 2 bases, with 10 bases between them. Germline assignment: CDR1 SGHTA and CDR2 FQGNSA. CDR3 protein: CASTRGYTDTQYF. CDR3 bases: TGTGCCAGCACCCGGGGTTACACAGATACGCAGTATTTT.

V gene TRBV5-5 combines with J gene TRBJ1-1, with D perhaps TRBD1 (5 bases). V lost 7 bases and J lost 2, with 15 bases in between. Germline lookup yields CDR1 SGHKS and CDR2 YYEKEE (reference sequence). The CDR3 sequence is 14 residues long. CDR3 nucleotides: TGTGCCAGCGCGATGGGGCAGATAAACACTGAAGCTTTCTTT. It is translated as CASAMGQINTEAFF.

The chain carries TRBV9 and TRBJ1-4; 8 bases map to TRBD1. This CDR3 comprises 16 residues. CDR1 is SGDLS and CDR2 is YYNGEE in the germline V gene. After removal of 3 bases from V and 3 bases from J, the junction contained 7 bases not matched to a gene. The CDR3: CASSAAQGVPNEKLFF. The CDR3 bases are TGTGCCAGCAGCGCAGCACAGGGGGTCCCTAATGAAAAACTGTTTTTT.

The genes are TRBV6-2 or TRBV6-3 and TRBJ2-7; no definite D call. Trimming pared 2 bases from V and 5 bases from J, leaving 4 bases between. The germline V gene encodes CDR1 MNHEY and CDR2 SVGEGT. The CDR3 loop spans 11 amino acids. In DNA, the CDR3 is TGTGCCAGCAGTTACAATAACGAGCAGTACTTC. As protein: CASSYNNEQYF.

The rearrangement links TRBV19 to TRBJ1-2; no definite D call. The germline V and J ends were trimmed by 9 bases and 4 bases, with 21 bases remaining between them. The length of the CDR3 is 15 residues. Germline CDR1 LNHDA, CDR2 SQIVND (reference sequence). CDR3 DNA: TGTGCCAGCTCGCATGGAGCCGTTGGCGGCTATGGCTACACCTTC. Its protein product is CASSHGAVGGYGYTF.

The chain uses TRBV2 and TRBJ1-6; perhaps TRBD1 as D (5 bases). Trimming left V 8 bases short and J 9 bases short, with 14 bases between. CDR1 is SNHLY, CDR2 FYNNEI, per germline. The CDR3 consists of 13 residues. In nucleotides, the CDR3 is TGTGCCAGCCGAATGGGGCCCATTTCACCCCTCCACTTT. Amino acids: CASRMGPISPLHF.

The J gene is TRBJ1-1, the V gene TRBV9; D is possibly TRBD1 (6 bases). CDR3 length: 15 amino acids. V dropped 6 bases and J dropped 1 base, with 16 bases sitting between them. Germline loops: CDR1 SGDLS, CDR2 YYNGEE. The CDR3 loop reads CASTRGQGKNTEAFF. The CDR3 nucleotides are TGTGCCAGCACCAGAGGTCAGGGGAAGAACACTGAAGCTTTCTTT.

The CDR3 sequence: CASSAWTGEPGANVLTF. In DNA form, the CDR3 reads TGTGCCAGCAGCGCCTGGACAGGGGAACCTGGGGCCAACGTCCTGACTTTC. The chain combines TRBV21-1 with TRBJ2-6; the listed D gene, TRBD1, was not tested against the DNA. TRBV21-1 corresponds to a pseudogene. The length of the CDR3 is 17 residues.

V and J are TRBV13 and TRBJ1-1, with TRBD1 identical over 7 bases. V lost 5 bases, J lost 1 base, and 7 bases stayed unmatched. In germline, CDR1 is PRHDT, CDR2 FYEKMQ (reference sequence). CDR3 size: 15 residues. The CDR3 bases are TGTGCCAGCAGCCCAGAGACAGGGAGGAACACTGAAGCTTTCTTT. Protein product: CASSPETGRNTEAFF.

The CDR3 bases are TGTGCCAGCAGCCAAGAATGGGGCCGGGACAGGGGAGGTCCTGAAGCTTTCTTT. It encodes CASSQEWGRDRGGPEAFF. V gene TRBV3-1 (or the pseudogene TRBV3-2) combines with J gene TRBJ1-1, with 10 bases fitting TRBD1. CDR3 length: 18 residues. The junction had 13 bases not matched to a gene; V was cut back by 0 bases and J by 6 bases. CDR1 is LGHDT, CDR2 YNNKEL, per germline (reference sequence).

The chain employs TRBV5-1 and TRBJ2-7; 9 bases are shared with TRBD1. Germline V lookup: CDR1 SGHRS, CDR2 YFSETQ. The V and J ends lost 1 base and 5 bases, in that order; junction bases with no gene match: 7. This CDR3 has 15 amino acids. CDR3 protein: CASSLSLTGGHEQYF. The CDR3 DNA follows: TGCGCCAGCAGCTTGTCCCTTACAGGGGGCCACGAGCAGTACTTC.

This clone was seen once. This chain uses TRBV9 with TRBJ2-3; 10 bases fit TRBD1. Trimming at V came to 2 bases and at J to 6 bases, leaving 3 bases not matched to a gene. The CDR3 length is 14 residues. CDR1 is SGDLS and CDR2 is YYNGEE in the germline V gene. DNA for the CDR3: TGTGCCAGCAGCGTCGGGACAGGGGCTGATACGCAGTATTTT. Encoded protein: CASSVGTGADTQYF.

V and J are TRBV11-2 and TRBJ1-6; no firm D call. Germline V lookup: CDR1 SGHAT, CDR2 FQNNGV. The ends were cut back, 5 bases at V and 0 bases at J, with 8 bases in the middle. The CDR3 covers 15 residues. CDR3 protein: CASSPGTSYNSPLHF. The CDR3 nucleotides read TGTGCCAGCAGCCCTGGCACCTCCTATAATTCACCCCTCCACTTT.

This sequence joins TRBV28 and TRBJ2-1, with 8 positions matching TRBD1. From germline, CDR1 is MDHEN and CDR2 SYDVKM. With 8 bases clipped from V and 5 bases from J, the junction kept 8 bases outside the gene matches. CDR3 size: 14 residues. CDR3 sequence (DNA): TGTGCCAGCGCAGGGACAGGTATGAACAATGAGCAGTTCTTC. Translation gives CASAGTGMNNEQFF.

This sequence joins TRBV15 and TRBJ2-1, with unresolved D. The CDR3 runs to 13 residues. Germline V gives CDR1 LNHNV, CDR2 YYDKDF (reference sequence). V was shortened by 2 bases and J by 9 bases, with 11 bases between the two germline ends. The CDR3 spells CATSRFSASEQFF. CDR3 DNA sequence: TGTGCCACCAGCAGATTTTCCGCCAGTGAGCAGTTCTTC.

This clone occurred a few times. The J gene is TRBJ2-5, the V gene TRBV11-3, with 9 bases fitting TRBD1. The V gene's germline CDR1 is SGHNT and CDR2 YENEEA. The CDR3 is 14 residues long. V gave up 5 bases and J gave up 4 bases; unmatched junction bases: 5. The CDR3 sequence is CASSAGQGGETQYF. CDR3 DNA sequence: TGTGCCAGCAGCGCGGGACAGGGTGGAGAGACCCAGTACTTC.

The chain couples TRBV7-9 to TRBJ2-1; D is unresolved. Trimming took 2 bases from V and 2 from J, leaving 7 bases between them. The CDR3 has 14 amino acids. Germline values: CDR1 SEHNR, CDR2 FQNEAQ (reference sequence). The CDR3 bases are TGTGCCAGCAGCTTAACCCAGGCCTACAATGAGCAGTTCTTC. Amino acids: CASSLTQAYNEQFF.

The rearrangement joins TRBV4-2 to TRBJ1-5; possible D gene TRBD1, 6 bases. The CDR3 spans 13 residues. The germline gives CDR1 LGHNA, CDR2 YNFKEQ. Trimming left V 2 bases short and J 12 bases short, with 14 bases between. CDR3: CASSQSTPGHQHF. For the CDR3, the DNA is TGTGCCAGCAGCCAATCAACGCCGGGACACCAGCATTTT.

The chain has TRBV27 and TRBJ2-7; 8 bases are a match to TRBD1. The CDR3 length is 15 residues. Germline trimming cut 2 bases from V and 3 bases from J; bases unmatched to any gene: 6. In germline, CDR1 is MNHEY, CDR2 SMNVEV (reference sequence). Written as DNA, the CDR3 is TGTGCCAGCAGTTTAGTCAGGGGGCAAGGCTACGAGCAGTACTTC. It translates to CASSLVRGQGYEQYF.

The V gene is TRBV7-6, the J gene TRBJ1-5; D uncertain. Deletions cut 1 base from V and 4 bases from J, with 8 bases between. The CDR3 extends over 14 amino acids. Germline CDR1 reads SGHVS; CDR2 reads FNYEAQ. CDR3 in DNA: TGTGCCAGCAGCTTAGGAGGCAGAAATCAGCCCCAGCATTTT. The encoded protein is CASSLGGRNQPQHF.